This is a list of T cell receptor beta chains from one sample in a study of blood T cell repertoires in COVID-19. Generated by immunoSEQ multiplex PCR, the TCRdb table keeps only in-frame clones and is missing some. The sample lists 60,000 or so clones; 75% to 95% were seen once. Sequenced: peripheral blood. Receptor source: a human donor with active COVID-19. The donor label of this sample is uncertain. Both conserved end residues are part of each CDR3. D genes are given only for firm matches. The size field is filled for only some rows; it gives once, few, many or a size class.

TRBV19,NA,once,TRBJ2-7,CASSARGGEQYF,TGTGCCAGTAGTGCCCGAGGTGGGGAGCAGTACTTC
TRBV27,NA,NA,TRBJ1-5,CASSSEQGRSNQPQHF,TGTGCCAGCAGTTCCGAACAGGGCCGCAGCAATCAGCCCCAGCATTTT
TRBV3-1/TRBV3-2,NA,NA,TRBJ1-3,CASSQDRTTSGNTIYF,TGTGCCAGCAGCCAAGATAGGACAACCTCTGGAAACACCATATATTTT
TRBV7-2,TRBD1,NA,TRBJ1-6,CASRIPGQGNSPLHF,TGTGCCAGCCGAATTCCGGGACAGGGTAATTCACCCCTCCACTTT
TRBV6-1,NA,NA,TRBJ1-1,CASSEAEPAEAFF,TGTGCCAGCAGTGAAGCGGAGCCGGCTGAAGCTTTCTTT
TRBV19,TRBD1,NA,TRBJ2-7,CASSTTPGQGIDEQYF,TGTGCCAGTAGTACCACCCCGGGACAGGGTATCGACGAGCAGTACTTC
TRBV10-3,NA,NA,TRBJ2-5,CAISESWLDDREETQYF,TGTGCCATCAGTGAGTCGTGGCTGGACGACAGAGAAGAGACCCAGTACTTC
TRBV19,NA,once,TRBJ1-4,CASSPDRFGNEKLFF,TGTGCCAGTAGTCCCGACAGGTTCGGGAATGAAAAACTGTTTTTT
TRBV27,TRBD2,NA,TRBJ2-7,CASSLLASGRLYEQYF,TGTGCCAGCAGTTTATTGGCTAGCGGAAGACTCTACGAGCAGTACTTC
TRBV29-1,TRBD1,NA,TRBJ2-3,CSVVRRGQGATGDTQYF,TGCAGCGTCGTGCGACGGGGACAGGGGGCGACTGGAGATACGCAGTATTTT
TRBV11-2,NA,NA,TRBJ1-2,CASSFAGPPHGYTF,TGTGCCAGCAGCTTCGCAGGGCCGCCCCATGGCTACACCTTC
TRBV4-1,TRBD1,NA,TRBJ1-2,CASSLLPGQGNYGYTF,TGCGCCAGCAGTCTCCTGCCCGGACAGGGGAACTATGGCTACACCTTC
TRBV28,TRBD2,NA,TRBJ2-5,CASSLLGTSGRGTQYF,TGTGCCAGCAGTTTATTAGGGACTAGCGGGAGGGGGACCCAGTACTTC
TRBV5-1,NA,NA,TRBJ2-7,CASSLDQFYEQYF,TGCGCCAGCAGCTTGGACCAGTTCTACGAGCAGTACTTC
TRBV9,TRBD1,NA,TRBJ2-4,CASSVGTGAAKNIQYF,TGTGCCAGCAGCGTGGGGACAGGGGCAGCCAAAAACATTCAGTACTTC
TRBV18,NA,once,TRBJ1-5,CASSPKIQVGDQPQHF,TGTGCCAGCTCACCTAAAATACAGGTAGGGGATCAGCCCCAGCATTTT
TRBV3-1/TRBV3-2,NA,NA,TRBJ1-2,CASSQDRQGNGYTF,TGTGCCAGCAGCCAAGACCGGCAGGGGAATGGCTACACCTTC
TRBV18,TRBD2,NA,TRBJ2-1,CASSPLTSGALYNEQFF,TGTGCCAGCTCACCACTAACTAGCGGGGCGCTCTACAATGAGCAGTTCTTC
TRBV27,NA,NA,TRBJ2-1,CASSLTGLVNEQFF,TGTGCCAGCAGTTTAACGGGACTGGTAAATGAGCAGTTCTTC
TRBV5-1,NA,NA,TRBJ2-7,CASSLEPARPYEQYF,TGCGCCAGCAGCTTGGAGCCCGCTCGCCCCTACGAGCAGTACTTC
TRBV10-3,NA,once,TRBJ2-3,CAIKERANTDTQYF,TGTGCCATCAAAGAGCGGGCGAACACAGATACGCAGTATTTT
TRBV7-2,NA,NA,TRBJ2-5,CASSFSVQETQYF,TGTGCCAGCAGCTTCAGCGTCCAAGAGACCCAGTACTTC
TRBV19,NA,NA,TRBJ1-6,CASSIEGDNSPLHF,TGTGCCAGTAGTATAGAAGGGGATAATTCACCCCTCCACTTT
TRBV4-3,NA,NA,TRBJ1-1,CASSQDQGYTEAFF,TGCGCCAGCAGCCAAGACCAGGGGTACACTGAAGCTTTCTTT
TRBV30,NA,NA,TRBJ1-4,CAWSPRLYGSSTNEKLFF,TGTGCCTGGAGTCCTAGGCTCTATGGTAGCTCAACTAATGAAAAACTGTTTTTT
TRBV5-4,TRBD1,NA,TRBJ1-2,CASSWTGGALEDGYTF,TGTGCCAGCAGCTGGACAGGGGGCGCCCTGGAGGATGGCTACACCTTC
TRBV29-1,NA,NA,TRBJ2-1,CSGVDISYNEQFF,TGCAGCGGGGTGGACATCTCCTACAATGAGCAGTTCTTC
TRBV19,TRBD1,NA,TRBJ1-3,CATRIDRAGNTIYF,TGTGCCACCAGGATAGACAGGGCTGGAAACACCATATATTTT
TRBV11-2,TRBD2,NA,TRBJ2-1,CASSLESGRHNEQFF,TGTGCCAGCAGCTTAGAGAGCGGGAGGCACAATGAGCAGTTCTTC
TRBV29-1,TRBD2,NA,TRBJ2-1,CSVAGTSLSEQFF,TGCAGCGTCGCCGGGACTAGTTTGTCTGAGCAGTTCTTC
TRBV6-5,NA,NA,TRBJ2-1,CASRGPGDNEQFF,TGTGCCAGCAGAGGCCCGGGGGACAATGAGCAGTTCTTC
TRBV7-9,NA,NA,TRBJ1-4,CASSLGRGPATNEKLFF,TGTGCCAGCAGCTTAGGGCGGGGACCCGCAACTAATGAAAAACTGTTTTTT
TRBV27,TRBD2,NA,TRBJ2-5,CASSEAGQPKETQYF,TGTGCCAGCAGTGAAGCGGGGCAGCCGAAAGAGACCCAGTACTTC
TRBV6-4,TRBD2,NA,TRBJ2-3,CASSVASGSPDTQYF,TGTGCCAGCAGTGTAGCTAGCGGGAGTCCAGATACGCAGTATTTT
TRBV27,NA,NA,TRBJ2-7,CASSPTLGLRYYEQYF,TGTGCCAGCAGTCCCACACTGGGACTGCGTTACTACGAGCAGTACTTC
TRBV18,NA,once,TRBJ1-1,CASSPAGETEAFF,TGTGCCAGCTCACCCGCGGGAGAGACTGAAGCTTTCTTT
TRBV28,TRBD1,NA,TRBJ1-2,CASSIRDSHQSGYTF,TGTGCCAGCAGTATCCGGGACAGTCACCAAAGTGGCTACACCTTC
TRBV19,NA,once,TRBJ1-5,CASRADRSNQPQHF,TGTGCCAGTAGGGCCGACAGGTCCAATCAGCCCCAGCATTTT
TRBV3-1/TRBV3-2,TRBD2,NA,TRBJ2-1,CASSQAPPRTSGRHNEQFF,TGTGCCAGCAGCCAAGCCCCCCCCCGGACTAGCGGGAGGCACAATGAGCAGTTCTTC
TRBV19,NA,NA,TRBJ1-1,CASSIVGGRTEAFF,TGTGCCAGTAGTATAGTCGGGGGGAGGACTGAAGCTTTCTTT
TRBV11-3,TRBD1,NA,TRBJ2-2,CASSLEAVGQTNTGELFF,TGTGCCAGCAGCTTAGAGGCGGTGGGACAGACGAACACCGGGGAGCTGTTTTTT
TRBV4-1,NA,NA,TRBJ1-1,CASSHLPGMNTEAFF,TGCGCCAGCAGCCACCTTCCAGGAATGAACACTGAAGCTTTCTTT
TRBV4-2,TRBD2,few,TRBJ2-7,CASSQPGLSHEQYF,TGTGCCAGCAGCCAACCGGGACTATCCCACGAGCAGTACTTC
TRBV28,TRBD2,NA,TRBJ2-1,CASSLLAGVNYNEQFF,TGTGCCAGCAGTTTACTAGCGGGAGTCAACTACAATGAGCAGTTCTTC
TRBV11-3,NA,NA,TRBJ2-3,CASSLGIDTQYF,TGTGCCAGCAGCTTAGGTATAGATACGCAGTATTTT
TRBV3-1/TRBV3-2,NA,NA,TRBJ1-1,CASSSGTMRTAFF,TGTGCCAGCAGCTCCGGGACAATGAGAACGGCTTTCTTT
TRBV19,NA,NA,TRBJ2-7,CASSPEGAGTYEQYF,TGTGCCAGTAGCCCGGAGGGGGCGGGGACCTACGAGCAGTACTTC